The present entry profiles one TCR beta chain with its context. What it recognizes is unknown. Using CD45RO/CCR7/CD25/CD127/CD95/CD27, CD4+ naive, central memory, regulatory and stem cell-like memory cells were sorted. This specimen belongs to a study of beta chain features in type 1 diabetes. Study conclusions and caveats: Moderately but significantly shorter TCRB CDR3s were found in Type 1 diabetes patients in all four CD4+ subsets. Cells carrying high TCR expression could end up over-represented when cDNA is sequenced.

Expressed TCRB transcripts were sequenced because the entire RNA isolate underwent reverse transcription. The repertoire was sequenced with immunoSEQ multiplex PCR; TCRdb's copy has only in-frame clones and lacks some. The data contain under 300,000 clones, about 15% of them singletons. Germline V gene data show CDR1 as SGHTA and CDR2 as FQGNSA. Trimming took off 0 bases at V and 4 bases at J, with 8 bases between the two ends. The CDR3 covers 14 residues. This rearrangement joins TRBV7-2 to TRBJ2-3, with D possibly being TRBD1 (6 bases). The sample taken for sequencing was naive CD4+ T cells from blood. The clonotype was recovered from a man aged 30 to 39 with type 1 diabetes. DNA for the CDR3: TGTGCCAGCAGCTTAGCCAGGGGACCAGATACGCAGTATTTT. Protein product: CASSLARGPDTQYF.